What follows are 8 T cell receptor beta chains derived from one specimen sequenced in a study of blood T cell repertoires in COVID-19. Assay used: immunoSEQ multiplex PCR; TCRdb lists only in-frame clones, some missing. The data show under 500,000 clones, about 89% seen once. Material: peripheral blood. The receptors shown here come from a woman in her twenties or thirties with acute or convalescent COVID-19.

This chain uses TRBV7-2 with TRBJ2-1; 11 nucleotides match TRBD2. From germline, CDR1 is SGHTA and CDR2 FQGNSA. This CDR3 contains 15 residues. The junction had 4 bases not matched to a gene; V was cut back by 1 base and J by 8 bases. The CDR3 coding sequence is TGTGCCAGCAGCTTAGGTAGCGGGGGGGCCTATGAGCAGTTCTTC. It is translated as CASSLGSGGAYEQFF. The variable domain in full, completed from reference TRBV7-2 and TRBJ2-1, reads GAGVSQSPSNKVTEKGKDVELRCDPISGHTALYWYRQSLGQGLEFLIYFQGNSAPDKSGLPSDRFSAERTGGSVSTLTIQRTQQEDSAVYLCASSLGSGGAYEQFFGPGTRLTVL.

The CDR3 DNA is TGTGCCAGCAGCCAAGATGGCGGGCCTACTGAAGCTTTCTTT. Translated: CASSQDGGPTEAFF. V gene TRBV14 combines with J gene TRBJ1-1; D remains ambiguous. Trimming stripped 0 bases from V and 5 bases from J, with 10 bases between. Germline values: CDR1 SGHDN, CDR2 FVKESK. CDR3 length: 14 residues.

This clone was seen a handful of times. This chain uses TRBV25-1 with TRBJ1-2; a possible D gene is TRBD1 (6 bases). The germline CDR1 and CDR2 sequences are MGHDK and SYGVNS. The CDR3 consists of 13 residues. Trimming stripped 4 bases from V and 3 bases from J, with 9 bases between. This CDR3 is CASSANRDYGYTF. The DNA for the CDR3 is TGTGCCAGCAGTGCGAACAGGGACTATGGCTACACCTTC.

This rearrangement joins TRBV30 to TRBJ2-2, with 11 bases identical to TRBD1. Per germline, CDR1 GTSNPN and CDR2 SVGIG (reference sequence). The J segment lost 13 bases and the V segment lost 0 bases, leaving 25 bases of the junction unmatched. The CDR3 runs to 20 residues. CDR3 sequence: CAWSVQLGTGGVNGYPWLFF. The CDR3 DNA is TGTGCCTGGAGTGTACAACTAGGGACAGGGGGAGTTAATGGGTACCCTTGGCTGTTTTTT.

The chain recombines TRBV2 with TRBJ2-6, with unresolved D. Germline assignment: CDR1 SNHLY and CDR2 FYNNEI. The V end was cut by 4 bases, the J end by 1 base, with 8 bases between. The CDR3 length is 15 residues. The CDR3 reads CASSALPSGANVLTF. CDR3 DNA: TGTGCCAGCAGTGCCCTTCCTTCTGGGGCCAACGTCCTGACTTTC. The full variable domain, its missing parts supplied by reference TRBV2 and TRBJ2-6, is EPEVTQTPSHQVTQMGQEVILRCVPISNHLYFYWYRQILGQKVEFLVSFYNNEISEKSEIFDDQFSVERPDGSNFTLKIRSTKLEDSAMYFCASSALPSGANVLTFGAGSRLTVL.

The rearrangement links TRBV4-1 to TRBJ1-1; D gene uncertain. Germline values: CDR1 MGHRA, CDR2 YSYEKL. The germline V and J ends were trimmed by 0 bases and 5 bases, with 7 bases remaining between them. The CDR3 totals 13 residues. The CDR3 DNA sequence: TGCGCCAGCAGCCAAGATTGGAGAACTGAAGCTTTCTTT. Translation gives CASSQDWRTEAFF.

J is TRBJ2-3 and V is TRBV7-3; 9 bases map to TRBD1. Germline assignment: CDR1 SGHTA and CDR2 FQGTGA. CDR3 length: 15 residues. The ends lost 5 bases at V and 6 bases at J; junction bases unmatched: 9. The CDR3 region has the DNA TGTGCCAGCAGCCCAAGGGGACAGGGTGGCGATACGCAGTATTTT. This gives the protein CASSPRGQGGDTQYF. Full variable domain (rest looked up from reference TRBV7-3 and TRBJ2-3): GAGVSQTPSNKVTEKGKYVELRCDPISGHTALYWYRQSLGQGPEFLIYFQGTGAADDSGLPNDRFFAVRPEGSVSTLKIQRTERGDSAVYLCASSPRGQGGDTQYFGPGTRLTVL.

The J gene is TRBJ2-1, the V gene TRBV3-1 (or the pseudogene TRBV3-2); TRBD2 matches 11 bases. The J segment lost 10 bases and the V segment lost 2 bases, leaving 4 bases of the junction unmatched. Germline V gene lookup returns CDR1 LGHDT and CDR2 YNNKEL (reference sequence). The CDR3 covers 14 residues. The CDR3: CASSQSPSGGEQFF. The DNA of the CDR3 is TGTGCCAGCAGCCAAAGTCCTAGCGGGGGGGAGCAGTTCTTC.